One sample yielded the 7 T cell receptor gamma chains listed below, sequenced in a study of intestinal T cells in coeliac disease. TCRdb re-called the multiplex PCR reads via CATT. The sample totals roughly 7 gamma-chain clones. Genomic DNA came from ten roughly 5.2-µm formalin-fixed paraffin-embedded scrolls per case. The sequencing sample was made of a duodenal biopsy. The receptor set was obtained from a human donor with celiac disease. This table probably holds off-target reads from a library built for another chain.

Regarding this clone: The DNA is omitted, as the CDR3 cannot be located on it reliably, and the CDR3 follows TCRdb's listing. The V gene is listed as TRGV9; no J gene was called. The germline V gene has CDR1 GITISATS and CDR2 ISYDGTV (reference sequence). Termini included, the CDR3 measures 22 amino acids. The CDR3 here is CACDNLLGDSRQMFFGTGIKLF.

Notes on this clone: The same CDR3 also results from other DNA sequences found in this sample. The CDR3 here is CAFREARTLLDLGAAQLFF. The CDR3, as DNA: TGTGCCTTTAGAGAGGCCAGGACCTTACTGGATCTCGGGGCAGCCCAACTCTTCTTT. There is no J gene call, but TRGV9 is given as the V gene. CDR1 is GITISATS, CDR2 ISYDGTV, per germline (reference sequence). The CDR3 contains 19 residues.

Comments on this clone: The sample carries other DNA sequences with the same CDR3. The V gene is TRGV9; the J gene was not called. This CDR3 contains 19 residues. Germline lookup yields CDR1 GITISATS and CDR2 ISYDGTV (reference sequence). The CDR3 DNA is TGTGCCTTTAGAGAGGCCAGGACCTTACTGGATCTCGGGGCAGCACAACTCTTCTTT. This translates into CAFREARTLLDLGAAQLFF.

The V gene reported is TRGV9; the J gene is uncalled. The CDR3 length is 34 residues. Looked up from germline, CDR1 is GITISATS and CDR2 is ISYDGTV (reference sequence). The CDR3 sequence is CACDTPRTGGYAQYLNSFLAKGTMKHISIKTLFF. The CDR3, as DNA: TGTGCCTGTGACACCCCCCGTACTGGGGGATACGCACAGTACCTGAACTCTTTTTTGGCCAAAGGCACAATGAAACACATCAGTATAAAAACCCTCTTCTTC.

Of note for this clone: The limits of the CDR3 on the DNA are not certain, so only TCRdb's listed CDR3 is given. No J gene call was made, and the V gene is TRGV9. Per germline, CDR1 GITISATS and CDR2 ISYDGTV (reference sequence). Counting both end residues, the CDR3 totals 34 amino acids. The CDR3 protein is CASRGYAGPDTDKLIFGKGTRVTVEHISIKTLFF.

With regard to this clone: Because the CDR3's place on the DNA is in doubt, the DNA is left out and the CDR3 is given as listed by TCRdb. This chain's CDR3 is CASRGYAGLDTDKLIFGKGTRVTVEHISIKTLFF. The V gene is TRGV9; the J gene was not called. Germline V gene data show CDR1 as GITISATS and CDR2 as ISYDGTV (reference sequence). The CDR3 has 34 amino acids, counting both end residues.

Here the V gene is TRGV9, but the J gene went uncalled. There are 30 residues in the CDR3. CDR1 is GITISATS, CDR2 ISYDGTV, per germline (reference sequence). CDR3 residues: CALGAFLPYWGDPSITEGTMKHISIKTLFF. CDR3 DNA: TGTGCCTTGGGGGCCTTCCTACCGTACTGGGGAGACCCCAGTATAACGGAAGGCACAATGAAACACATCAGTATAAAAACCCTCTTCTTC.